The 9 T cell receptor beta chains presented below share a single source sample, sequenced in a study of Graves' ophthalmopathy and Graves' hyperthyroidism. TCR beta CDR3 amplification used RNA transcripts. Investigators did first-round RT-PCR with HTBI primers, then second-round multiplex PCR. TCRdb itself ran the multiplex PCR reads through MiXCR, one entry per CDR3 protein. The data contain 200,000 to 300,000 distinct CDR3 sequences, 40% to 50% of them seen just once; the ten biggest clones take up over 40%. Sequencing input: peripheral blood. These receptor sequences come from an adult man with Graves' ophthalmopathy.

This clonotype was seen ten or more times. The V gene is TRBV25-1, the J gene TRBJ2-2, with D possibly matching TRBD2 (5 bases). Between the trimmed V and J ends, which lost 4 bases and 2 bases, there was a span of 8 bases. The CDR3 runs to 14 residues. CDR1 MGHDK and CDR2 SYGVNS come from the germline V gene. The CDR3 sequence: CASSGLANTGELFF. The CDR3 DNA reads TGTGCCAGCAGTGGGCTAGCCAACACCGGGGAGCTGTTTTTT.

The chain links TRBV5-6 to TRBJ1-1, with D possibly being TRBD1 (6 bases). V lost 2 bases and J 7 bases, leaving 18 bases between the germline ends. The CDR3 runs to 15 residues. Germline V CDR1 and CDR2: SGHDT, YYEEEE. The CDR3 is CASSLQGRTGGEAFF. CDR3 nucleotides: TGTGCCAGCAGCTTACAGGGTCGGACCGGGGGTGAAGCTTTCTTT.

The V gene is TRBV20-1, the J gene TRBJ1-2; D may be TRBD1 (5 bases). The germline V gene encodes CDR1 DFQATT and CDR2 SNEGSKA (reference sequence). V was pared by 0 bases and J by 4 bases, with 21 bases between. CDR3 length equals 17 residues. CDR3 sequence reads: CSARDLDSRESPYGYTF. Here the CDR3 DNA reads TGCAGTGCTAGAGATTTAGATAGCAGGGAGTCCCCCTATGGCTACACCTTC.

The genes are TRBV28 and TRBJ2-5; the D gene is possibly TRBD1 (7 bases). Trimming cost V 6 bases and J 0 bases, with 14 bases left between them. Germline lookup yields CDR1 MDHEN and CDR2 SYDVKM. This CDR3 is built from 15 residues. Written as DNA, the CDR3 is TGTGCCAGCAGCCTGACAGGGAGGTACCAAGAGACCCAGTACTTC. As protein: CASSLTGRYQETQYF.

The J gene is TRBJ1-5, the V gene TRBV24-1; 8 bases are a match to TRBD1. This CDR3 has 15 residues. V shed 4 bases, J shed 4 bases, and the junction held 5 bases outside the gene matches. Germline CDR1 and CDR2: KGHDR and SFDVKD. For the CDR3, the DNA is TGTGCCACCAGTGAAGCGAGACAGGGGAATCAGCCCCAGCATTTT. This codes for CATSEARQGNQPQHF.

As regards this clonotype: A much larger clone lies one base from this, so it may be a read error. The chain carries TRBV29-1 and TRBJ1-3, with no clear D. Germline assignment: CDR1 SQVTM and CDR2 ANQGSEA. The CDR3 sequence is 11 residues long. As DNA, the CDR3 is TGCAACGTGCGCTCTGGAAACACCATATATTTT. Amino acids: CNVRSGNTIYF. The complete variable domain, with remaining parts taken from reference TRBV29-1 and TRBJ1-3, reads SAVISQKPSRDICQRGTSLTIQCQVDSQVTMMFWYRQQPGQSLTLIATANQGSEATYESGFVIDKFPISRPNLTFSTLTVSNMSPEDSSIYLCNVRSGNTIYFGEGSWLTVV.

In nucleotides, the CDR3 is TGTGCCAGCAGCTTGGCCGGACAGTACTATGGCTACACCTTC. This translates into CASSLAGQYYGYTF. This chain joins TRBV5-4 and TRBJ1-2, with D tentatively TRBD1 (6 bases). V was trimmed by 0 bases and J by 3 bases, leaving 9 bases between them. The CDR3 sequence is 14 residues long. The V gene's germline CDR1 is SGHNT and CDR2 YYREEE (reference sequence).

The chain uses TRBV2 and TRBJ2-7; 9 positions match TRBD2. The germline V gene encodes CDR1 SNHLY and CDR2 FYNNEI. The V segment lost 5 bases and the J segment 3 bases; nucleotides outside the gene matches: 2. The CDR3 extends over 13 amino acids. The CDR3 bases are TGTGCCAGCAGTTCGCGGGAGGGCTACGAGCAGTACTTC. This sequence encodes CASSSREGYEQYF.

This clonotype has a count of ten or more. The rearrangement uses TRBV10-3 and TRBJ1-2; no reliable D call. CDR1 is ENHRY and CDR2 is SYGVKD in the germline V gene. The CDR3 is made up of 13 amino acids. Trimming took 3 bases from V and 3 from J, leaving 8 bases between them. The DNA for the CDR3 is TGTGCCATCAGTGATAGGTCGGACTATGGCTACACCTTC. It is translated as CAISDRSDYGYTF.